In this sample, the clone carrying this T cell receptor (beta chain) turned up once. Antigen unknown. With V trimmed by 3 bases and J by 1 base, 12 bases remained unmatched. The CDR3 is made up of 18 amino acids. Germline assignment: CDR1 SGHTA and CDR2 FQGNSA. Drawing of blood for sampling happened at baseline, at cycle 4 day 1, and at cycle 7 day 1. Assay: immunoSEQ multiplex PCR; the TCRdb copy retains only in-frame clones and omits some. The sample lists about 66,000 clones, more than 80% occurring once. This entry is derived from a study of OX40 agonist ivuxolimab in advanced cancers. Study-level background: Dose-escalation cases comprised hepatocellular carcinoma, melanoma, renal cell or head and neck cancer. Study-level points and caveats: The mean number of expanded clones was higher in CD8+ T cells than in CD4+. Antigen specificity of clonally expanded peripheral T cells was not established.

This sequence was found in an adult with an advanced solid tumor such as melanoma, head and neck, liver or kidney cancer. The sequenced sample was CD4+ or CD8+ T cells sorted from blood, obtained in a trial of the OX40 agonist ivuxolimab. The rearrangement uses TRBV7-2 and TRBJ2-3; 8 nucleotides agree with TRBD2. DNA of the CDR3: TGTGCCAGCAGCTTGCCAGAGTGGCGGGGGGCTGGCACAGATACGCAGTATTTT. Its protein product is CASSLPEWRGAGTDTQYF. Filled out from reference TRBV7-2 and TRBJ2-3, the complete variable domain reads GAGVSQSPSNKVTEKGKDVELRCDPISGHTALYWYRQSLGQGLEFLIYFQGNSAPDKSGLPSDRFSAERTGGSVSTLTIQRTQQEDSAVYLCASSLPEWRGAGTDTQYFGPGTRLTVL.